This T cell receptor (beta chain) comes out of a study of T-cell memory formation after mild COVID-19. Study-wide context: Clustering of TCRs was largely donor specific.

With respect to this clonotype: Its antigen remains unidentified.

Findings and limits, study-wide: Day 15 to 85 contracting clones showed balanced CD4/CD8; later expanders leaned CD4+. Day 37-peaking second-wave clones had unconfirmed SARS-CoV-2 specificity.

The CDR3 is 17 amino acids. Per germline, CDR1 MNHNY and CDR2 SVGAGI (reference sequence). V gave up 2 bases and J gave up 7 bases; unmatched junction bases: 9. Using constant-segment primers, 5'RACE produced TCR alpha and TCR beta cDNA libraries carrying sample barcodes and UMIs. TCRdb processed the 5' RACE reads anew with MiXCR; each CDR3 protein has one entry. The sample gives 200,000 to 250,000 distinct CDR3 sequences, 15% to 19% of which show up once; about 2% is in the top ten. The origin of this receptor is an adult woman who had mild COVID-19 (a few samples of this study predate the infection). Cell type and time point are not known. Sequenced input: PBMCs or a T cell subset sorted from them (not recorded which). V usage is TRBV6-6 and J usage is TRBJ2-2; 11 bases fit TRBD1. The CDR3 sequence is CASSYPGQGAIDGELFF. CDR3 sequence (DNA): TGTGCCAGCAGTTACCCCGGACAGGGGGCTATTGACGGGGAGCTGTTTTTT.